This T cell receptor (beta chain) was identified during a study of Ad26.COV2.S vaccination and SARS-CoV-2 variants. Some clones are missing from TCRdb's copy, which holds only in-frame ones; the method was immunoSEQ multiplex PCR. This table has 350,000 to 500,000 clones, 90% appearing once. The CDR3 has 15 residues. V was clipped by 5 bases and J by 1 base, with 14 bases between them. Germline-derived CDR1 and CDR2 are MDHEN and SYDVKM. Treatment in this sample: 15 to 20 received Ad26.COV2.S at low or high dose, single or two shots; roughly five received placebo; per-sample allocation not given. Day 63 following the first vaccine or placebo injection was when the samples were taken.

The rearrangement uses TRBV28 and TRBJ2-5; D is undetermined. This sequence originates from a person aged 18-65 years who received the Ad26.COV2.S COVID-19 vaccine or a placebo. The specimen comprised peripheral blood, sampled in a trial of Ad26.COV2.S vaccine versus placebo. This chain's CDR3 is CASSAESFPQETQYF. Here the CDR3 DNA reads TGTGCCAGCAGTGCCGAATCTTTCCCCCAAGAGACCCAGTACTTC.